This entry features one T cell receptor (beta chain) sequence. As yet, its antigen is unknown. The record originates from a study of cytomegalovirus exposure and HLA in healthy donors. Germline loops: CDR1 LNHDA, CDR2 SQIVND (reference sequence). The J segment lost 0 bases and the V segment lost 10 bases, leaving 7 bases of the junction unmatched. The CDR3 is 14 residues long. The PCR had 60 Vbeta and 13 Jbeta primers. TCRdb keeps only in-frame clones here, not all; method: immunoSEQ multiplex PCR. The sample holds about 230,000 clones, about 89% seen once. Study results and caveats: In a later analysis, at a false discovery rate of 0.05, 16,951 TCR beta sequences were associated with HLA alleles. A later analysis appeared to link common viral pathogens to several of the most significant clusters. Clonal expansion, a later analysis showed, was greater in HLA-associated TCR beta chains than in equally common others.

Specimen: PBMCs. The chain is built from TRBV19 and TRBJ2-3; 7 positions agree with TRBD2. The sequence was obtained from a woman younger than 35 in good health and CMV-seronegative. The CDR3 loop is CATKRGPSTDTQYF. The DNA of the CDR3 is TGTGCCACCAAGCGGGGCCCTAGCACAGATACGCAGTATTTT.